This T cell receptor (beta chain) stems from a study of shared clonotypes between healthy human individuals. Study overall: Those who served as donors were two women and a few men between the ages of 18 and 49.

V was pared by 0 bases and J by 8 bases, with 8 bases between. The CDR3 contains 13 residues. Germline V gene lookup returns CDR1 KGHSH and CDR2 LQKENI. Every subset had its genomic DNA shared out evenly among several immunoSEQ plates. Template amounts of approximately 300 ng DNA, around 31,000 T cell genomes, were employed in unsorted PBMC replicate PCRs. The method was immunoSEQ multiplex PCR; TCRdb's version includes in-frame clones alone and lacks a portion of them. Found here are 470,000 or so clones, approximately 84% of them singletons; the top ten hold about an eighth. This sequence was found in a woman in her thirties or forties in good health. Some clones in this sample may be carry-over from other donors' samples. The rearrangement links TRBV18 to TRBJ2-1; D is uncertain. Input material: PBMCs. CDR3 loop: CASSPPNRDEQFF. CDR3 coding DNA: TGTGCCAGCTCACCACCCAACCGGGATGAGCAGTTCTTC. Together with reference TRBV18 and TRBJ2-1, the CDR3 gives the full variable domain: NAGVMQNPRHLVRRRGQEARLRCSPMKGHSHVYWYRQLPEEGLKFMVYLQKENIIDESGMPKERFSAEFPKEGPSILRIQQVVRGDSAAYFCASSPPNRDEQFFGPGTRLTVL.